Presented here are 24 T cell receptor beta chains from one specimen sequenced in a study of cytomegalovirus exposure and HLA in healthy donors (dated by TCRdb to about 2017). The library was obtained by the immunoSEQ multiplex PCR assay. The multiplex PCR relied on a mix of 60 forward primers for TCR Vbeta segments and 13 reverse primers for TCR Jbeta segments. Here the immuneACCESS table is served through TCRdb, limited to in-frame sequences with V and J called. Missing clones are a known gap in these copies; in checked studies unresolved V genes cover under half, and the rest lacks a known reason. This sample comprises 200,000 to 250,000 clones, 70% to 80% of them detected only once. The top ten hold 2.5% to 3.5% of the sample. Sequenced: PBMCs. The receptor set was obtained from a woman in her sixties in good health and CMV-seropositive.

J is TRBJ2-7 and V is TRBV19; 10 bases line up with TRBD1. CDR1 LNHDA and CDR2 SQIVND come from the germline V gene (reference sequence). V lost 6 bases to trimming and J lost 3 bases; unmatched junction nucleotides: 11. The CDR3 totals 16 residues. The CDR3 sequence is CASSPTPGQGIYEQYF. CDR3 sequence (DNA): TGTGCCAGTAGCCCAACCCCGGGACAGGGGATCTACGAGCAGTACTTC. Using reference TRBV19 and TRBJ2-7 for the parts outside the CDR3, the full variable domain is DGGITQSPKYLFRKEGQNVTLSCEQNLNHDAMYWYRQDPGQGLRLIYYSQIVNDFQKGDIAEGYSVSREKKESFPLTVTSAQKNPTAFYLCASSPTPGQGIYEQYFGPGTRLTVT.

The CDR3 is CASSPNGGARTEAFF. The CDR3 bases are TGCGCCAGCAGCCCCAACGGGGGGGCAAGGACTGAAGCTTTCTTT. The chain has TRBV5-1 and TRBJ1-1, with TRBD1 as a possible D gene (6 bases). Trimming stripped 4 bases from V and 5 bases from J, with 18 bases between. The germline V gene encodes CDR1 SGHRS and CDR2 YFSETQ. CDR3 size: 15 residues.

This clone was seen a few times. This chain joins TRBV7-9 and TRBJ2-4, with TRBD1 matching over 11 bases. CDR3 length equals 15 residues. J lost 7 bases, V lost 6 bases, and 8 bases had no gene match. Germline lookup yields CDR1 SEHNR and CDR2 FQNEAQ (reference sequence). CDR3 sequence reads: CASSHGTGGFNIQYF. CDR3 in DNA: TGTGCCAGCAGTCACGGGACAGGGGGTTTCAACATTCAGTACTTC.

This chain uses TRBV5-1 with TRBJ2-5; D perhaps matches TRBD2 (7 bases). Per the germline V gene, CDR1 is SGHRS and CDR2 is YFSETQ. V was pared by 8 bases and J by 0 bases, with 20 bases between. The CDR3 runs 16 residues. The CDR3 DNA follows: TGCGCCAGTTCCTGGGGGCGGCGGGGGTACCAAGAGACCCAGTACTTC. Translating it yields CASSWGRRGYQETQYF.

This rearrangement joins TRBV5-1 to TRBJ1-1; 10 bases line up with TRBD1. Germline values: CDR1 SGHRS, CDR2 YFSETQ. The V segment lost 3 bases and the J segment 4 bases; nucleotides outside the gene matches: 6. The CDR3 length is 15 residues. As DNA, the CDR3 is TGCGCCAGCAGCTCCGGACAGGGGGGGTTCACTGAAGCTTTCTTT. The encoded protein is CASSSGQGGFTEAFF.

This chain uses TRBV5-4 with TRBJ1-2; 9 bases are a match to TRBD1. The CDR3 spans 19 residues. The germline V gene has CDR1 SGHNT and CDR2 YYREEE (reference sequence). J was trimmed by 5 bases and V by 3 bases; bases with no gene match: 20. The CDR3 region is CASSSNAGTGRLGRYGYTF. Written as DNA, the CDR3 is TGTGCCAGCAGCTCGAACGCCGGGACAGGGAGACTAGGGAGATATGGCTACACCTTC.

The gene calls are TRBV19 and TRBJ2-7, with 8 bases aligning to TRBD1. The CDR3 runs to 17 residues. Germline CDR1 is LNHDA and CDR2 is SQIVND (reference sequence). J lost 1 base, V lost 6 bases, and 14 bases had no gene match. The CDR3 loop is CASRDPRGQGASYEQYF. The CDR3 DNA reads TGTGCCAGTAGAGACCCCCGAGGACAGGGAGCGTCCTACGAGCAGTACTTC.

J is TRBJ2-7 and V is TRBV11-2; 8 bases are shared with TRBD2. The CDR3 has 16 residues. CDR1 is SGHAT, CDR2 FQNNGV, per germline. V lost 3 bases to trimming and J lost 0 bases; unmatched junction nucleotides: 7. The CDR3 DNA reads as TGTGCCAGCAGCTTGAGATACCTAGCGGGCTCCTACGAGCAGTACTTC. Translating it yields CASSLRYLAGSYEQYF.

The V call is TRBV6-1, the J call TRBJ1-4, with a weak D call TRBD1 (5 bases). Germline V gene lookup returns CDR1 MNHNS and CDR2 SASEGT. The CDR3 contains 12 residues. Trimming left V 2 bases short and J 13 bases short, with 11 bases between. The CDR3 spells CASSEPRRGLFF. The CDR3 DNA reads as TGTGCCAGCAGTGAACCCCGGAGGGGACTGTTTTTT.

This chain links TRBV6-5 with TRBJ1-3, with 7 bases lining up with TRBD1. CDR1 is MNHEY, CDR2 SVGAGI, per germline. The CDR3 length is 13 residues. V gave up 8 bases and J gave up 4 bases; unmatched junction bases: 5. The CDR3 spells CASARGQGNTIYF. The CDR3 nucleotides are TGTGCCAGCGCTAGGGGGCAAGGAAACACCATATATTTT.

The chain couples TRBV7-3 to TRBJ2-5; D is ambiguous. Trimming took 2 bases from V and 1 from J, leaving 8 bases between them. Germline CDR1 SGHTA, CDR2 FQGTGA. The length of the CDR3 is 14 residues. The DNA of the CDR3 is TGTGCCAGCAGCTTATTGGAGCTCCAAGAGACCCAGTACTTC. It encodes CASSLLELQETQYF.

The gene calls are TRBV5-1 and TRBJ1-2, with TRBD1 matching 7 bases. The CDR3 is 15 residues long. CDR1 and CDR2 from the germline V gene are SGHRS and YFSETQ. The V gene end was trimmed by 3 bases and the J gene end by 0 bases; junction bases not matched to a gene: 5. The CDR3 DNA follows: TGCGCCAGCAGCTCCCCGGGACAGACTAACTATGGCTACACCTTC. Its translation: CASSSPGQTNYGYTF.

The V and J genes are TRBV10-3 and TRBJ2-7; weak D call: TRBD1 (10 bases). Per the germline V gene, CDR1 is ENHRY and CDR2 is SYGVKD. V was cut by 3 bases and J by 4 bases, with 31 bases left in between. This CDR3 is built from 20 residues. CDR3 nucleotide sequence: TGTGCCATCAGTGACCCGCTGGGACAGGGGAACCTAGCGGGGCCATACGAGCAGTACTTC. Translation: CAISDPLGQGNLAGPYEQYF.

The chain links TRBV27 to TRBJ1-4; maybe TRBD1 (5 bases). Germline CDR1 and CDR2: MNHEY and SMNVEV (reference sequence). This CDR3 is 16 amino acids long. Trimming left V 2 bases short and J 10 bases short, with 20 bases between. CDR3 nucleotides: TGTGCCAGCAGTTTAAGTCTCGCCGGCGCGGGGCGAAAACTGTTTTTT. It translates to CASSLSLAGAGRKLFF.

V is TRBV19 and J is TRBJ1-5; D is unresolved. Trimming stripped 9 bases from V and 7 bases from J, with 25 bases between. This CDR3 contains 16 residues. Germline CDR1 reads LNHDA; CDR2 reads SQIVND (reference sequence). The CDR3 sequence: CASIQDGRMREQPQHF. The CDR3 DNA sequence: TGTGCCAGCATCCAGGACGGGAGGATGAGGGAGCAGCCCCAGCATTTT.

V usage is TRBV5-1 and J usage is TRBJ2-3, with 8 nucleotides matching TRBD1. V was clipped by 0 bases and J by 7 bases; unmatched bases: 10. CDR3 length: 16 amino acids. The germline V gene has CDR1 SGHRS and CDR2 YFSETQ. CDR3 nucleotide sequence: TGCGCCAGCAGCTTGGATTGGCAGGGGGCGGGAAATACGCAGTATTTT. Protein product: CASSLDWQGAGNTQYF. Filled out from reference TRBV5-1 and TRBJ2-3, the complete variable domain reads KAGVTQTPRYLIKTRGQQVTLSCSPISGHRSVSWYQQTPGQGLQFLFEYFSETQRNKGNFPGRFSGRQFSNSRSEMNVSTLELGDSALYLCASSLDWQGAGNTQYFGPGTRLTVL.

This rearrangement joins TRBV6-1 to TRBJ2-7; weak D call: TRBD1 (5 bases). The CDR3 has 12 residues. The V end lost 6 bases, the J end lost 5 bases, and 11 bases lay between the germline ends. The germline V gene encodes CDR1 MNHNS and CDR2 SASEGT. CDR3 region: CASSPQGHEQYF. The CDR3 DNA is TGTGCCAGCAGCCCCCAGGGCCACGAGCAGTACTTC.

V and J are TRBV6-1 and TRBJ2-1; the D gene is possibly TRBD2 (5 bases). Germline V lookup: CDR1 MNHNS, CDR2 SASEGT. The CDR3 runs to 15 residues. V lost 6 bases and J lost 0, with 12 bases in between. The CDR3 DNA is TGTGCCAGCAGCAAAAGCGGAAGCTCCTACAATGAGCAGTTCTTC. It encodes CASSKSGSSYNEQFF.

This chain connects TRBV10-1 to TRBJ2-1; a weak D match, TRBD2 (6 bases). The CDR3 totals 15 residues. Trimming took off 0 bases at V and 5 bases at J, with 11 bases between the two ends. Germline V gene lookup returns CDR1 WNHNN and CDR2 SYGVQD (reference sequence). Written as DNA, the CDR3 is TGCGCCAGCAGTGAGTCGGTAACTAGCCACAATGAGCAGTTCTTC. It yields the protein CASSESVTSHNEQFF.

The rearrangement uses TRBV2 and TRBJ2-2; D perhaps matches TRBD1 (5 bases). The length of the CDR3 is 15 residues. Per germline, CDR1 SNHLY and CDR2 FYNNEI. V gave up 4 bases and J gave up 6 bases, with 15 bases separating them. The CDR3 region is CASSGQRGSAGELFF. CDR3 nucleotide sequence: TGTGCCAGCAGTGGTCAAAGGGGTAGTGCCGGGGAGCTGTTTTTT.

CDR3 sequence: CASSPSQGNIDQPQHF. The CDR3 DNA is TGTGCCAGCAGTCCCTCCCAGGGGAATATTGATCAGCCCCAGCATTTT. The chain employs TRBV27 and TRBJ1-5; a weak D match, TRBD1 (6 bases). This CDR3 contains 16 residues. The V end lost 5 bases, the J end lost 5 bases, and 19 bases lay between the germline ends. The germline gives CDR1 MNHEY, CDR2 SMNVEV (reference sequence).

V is TRBV14 and J is TRBJ1-1; TRBD1 is a possible D gene (5 bases). This CDR3 is built from 14 residues. Germline CDR1 reads SGHDN; CDR2 reads FVKESK. V lost 5 bases to trimming and J lost 1 base, with 11 bases between them. The CDR3 is CASSGTSRNTEAFF. The CDR3 DNA is TGTGCCAGCAGCGGGACTTCTAGGAACACTGAAGCTTTCTTT.

This clone was observed a handful of times. The rearrangement links TRBV9 to TRBJ2-2; a weak D match, TRBD1 (6 bases). The CDR3 length is 15 residues. The germline V gene encodes CDR1 SGDLS and CDR2 YYNGEE. V was pared by 4 bases and J by 3 bases, with 13 bases between. The CDR3 DNA reads as TGTGCCAGCAGCCGCCGACAGGCGTACACCGGGGAGCTGTTTTTT. Translation gives CASSRRQAYTGELFF.

V usage is TRBV19 and J usage is TRBJ2-7, with TRBD1 matching 7 bases. Per the germline V gene, CDR1 is LNHDA and CDR2 is SQIVND (reference sequence). This CDR3 spans 13 amino acids. V lost 9 bases and J lost 2; bases outside the gene matches: 7. DNA for the CDR3: TGTGCCAGCGGGGCGAGGGGGCCCTACGAGCAGTACTTC. Translating gives CASGARGPYEQYF. The whole variable domain, filled in from reference TRBV19 and TRBJ2-7, reads DGGITQSPKYLFRKEGQNVTLSCEQNLNHDAMYWYRQDPGQGLRLIYYSQIVNDFQKGDIAEGYSVSREKKESFPLTVTSAQKNPTAFYLCASGARGPYEQYFGPGTRLTVT.